The present entry profiles one T cell receptor beta chain with its context. In the source study's methods: Researchers report that nucleated cell counts were estimated from reference gene primer amplification. The protocol was immunoSEQ multiplex PCR, while the TCRdb copy is restricted to in-frame clones and leaves out a portion. That table supplies the V and J calls and clone size; D and trimming were determined from the DNA. The sample records around 15,000 clones, approximately 80% being singletons. These data belong to a study of blood T cell repertoires in COVID-19. Across the whole study: The samples span acute and convalescent COVID-19 from the United States, Italy and Spain. PBMCs, B-cell-depleted T cells, or T cells provided the cDNA or gDNA that made up the material.

Germline V gene lookup returns CDR1 MDHEN and CDR2 SYDVKM. With V trimmed by 3 bases and J by 2 bases, 4 bases remained unmatched. This CDR3 is 15 amino acids long. Specimen: peripheral blood. This chain links TRBV28 with TRBJ2-3; TRBD1 aligns across 8 bases. The receptor's source is a man older than 75 with active COVID-19. As DNA, the CDR3 is TGTGCCAGCAGTTTCCGACAGGGGCACACAGATACGCAGTATTTT. The encoded protein is CASSFRQGHTDTQYF.